A few counts support the clone carrying this TCR beta chain. Its antigen is as yet unknown. The entry originates in a study of blood T cells in healthy people across ages. A second roughly 6 to 11 cycle PCR used barcoded and J-beta primers. TCRdb analysed the 5' RACE reads with MiXCR anew, one entry per CDR3 protein. Of around 1,900,000 distinct CDR3 sequences in the sample, 30% to 40% were seen once. Each donor had 8.5 to 10 milliliters of peripheral blood drawn. Study conclusions and caveats: The study found TCR beta diversity correlated strongly with naive T cell percentage.

This CDR3 comprises 13 residues. Trimming took off 3 bases at V and 5 bases at J, with 7 bases between the two ends. Germline values: CDR1 MNHEY, CDR2 SMNVEV (reference sequence). The TCR was taken from a human donor in good health. This chain uses TRBV27 with TRBJ1-4; D remains ambiguous. The sequenced material came from blood. DNA of the CDR3: TGTGCCAGCAGTTTCGGGCTAAATGAAAAACTGTTTTTT. As protein: CASSFGLNEKLFF.